One and the same sample provided the 28 T cell receptor beta chains below, sequenced in a study of identical twins. TCRdb passed the 5' RACE reads through MiXCR, listing each CDR3 protein once. The table has approximately 630,000 distinct CDR3 sequences, 7% to 7.5% seen once. The data were also submitted as part of a second study, on yellow fever vaccine responses in identical twins.

The sequencing sample was made of PBMCs. The receptors originated from a woman aged 18-29 years in good health.

This clonotype was recorded at least ten times. The chain recombines TRBV5-1 with TRBJ2-5; perhaps D is TRBD1 or TRBD2 (5 bases each). The germline gives CDR1 SGHRS, CDR2 YFSETQ. The CDR3 has 16 amino acids. Trimming shortened V by 0 bases and J by 5 bases, and 17 bases separated the two germline ends. The CDR3 loop is CASSLVGSAREETQYF. CDR3 in DNA: TGCGCCAGCAGCTTGGTTGGTAGCGCCAGGGAGGAGACCCAGTACTTC.

There are a few counts of this clonotype. The rearrangement links TRBV29-1 to TRBJ1-2; TRBD1 matches 11 bases. In germline, CDR1 is SQVTM, CDR2 ANQGSEA. With 0 bases clipped from V and 4 bases from J, the junction kept 7 bases outside the gene matches. CDR3 size: 16 residues. The CDR3 region has the DNA TGCAGCGTTGAAGAAGGCGGGACAGGGGGGAGCTATGGCTACACCTTC. It translates to CSVEEGGTGGSYGYTF.

This clonotype was seen only a few times. The gene calls are TRBV20-1 and TRBJ2-2; 8 positions agree with TRBD2. V was clipped by 3 bases and J by 5 bases; unmatched bases: 14. CDR3 size: 17 residues. Germline assignment: CDR1 DFQATT and CDR2 SNEGSKA (reference sequence). CDR3 bases: TGCAGTGCTAGGCCTTCCCGGGGGGGAGTCGAAACCGGGGAGCTGTTTTTT. It translates to CSARPSRGGVETGELFF.

This clonotype was seen at least ten times. The chain carries TRBV20-1 and TRBJ2-1; 12 bases map to TRBD2. Unmatched junction bases numbered 6, after V lost 3 bases and J lost 6 bases. The CDR3 contains 15 residues. CDR1 and CDR2 (germline): DFQATT, SNEGSKA (reference sequence). The DNA for the CDR3 is TGCAGTGCTAGTCAACTAGCGGGGGGCGCCAATGAGCAGTTCTTC. This sequence encodes CSASQLAGGANEQFF.

In its sample, this clonotype was seen a few times. The chain is built from TRBV14 and TRBJ1-1; D gene ambiguous. CDR3 length: 13 residues. Trimming stripped 3 bases from V and 2 bases from J, with 7 bases between. In germline, CDR1 is SGHDN, CDR2 FVKESK. CDR3 nucleotide sequence: TGTGCCAGCAGCCACTCGCTTAACACTGAAGCTTTCTTT. Amino acids: CASSHSLNTEAFF.

This clonotype was counted between two and nine times. The chain joins TRBV5-5 to TRBJ2-7, with unresolved D. Germline V gene lookup returns CDR1 SGHKS and CDR2 YYEKEE (reference sequence). This CDR3 region has 16 residues. Trimming stripped 0 bases from V and 2 bases from J, with 15 bases between. The CDR3 here is CASSLVFQKGTYEQYV. CDR3 sequence (DNA): TGTGCCAGCAGCTTGGTGTTCCAGAAGGGAACCTACGAGCAGTACGTC.

This clonotype was seen at least ten times. The chain has TRBV12-3 or TRBV12-4 and TRBJ2-3, with 11 bases matching TRBD2. The CDR3 runs 15 residues. The trim removed 5 bases at V and 2 bases at J, leaving 3 bases unmatched. Here the CDR3 reads CASSVLAGDTDTQYF. The CDR3 DNA reads as TGTGCCAGCAGTGTACTAGCGGGAGACACAGATACGCAGTATTTT.

V and J are TRBV15 and TRBJ2-1; D is unclear. This CDR3 has 17 residues. The germline CDR1 and CDR2 sequences are LNHNV and YYDKDF (reference sequence). V was trimmed by 0 bases and J by 3 bases, leaving 15 bases between them. The CDR3 DNA reads as TGTGCCACCAGCAGAGATTTAGAGTTATCTTACTACAATGAGCAGTTCTTC. It encodes CATSRDLELSYYNEQFF.

The sample holds many counts of this clonotype. This sequence joins TRBV7-8 and TRBJ2-4; D unresolved. The CDR3 has 16 amino acids. Trimming took 3 bases from V and 0 from J, leaving 12 bases between them. Germline CDR1 SGHVS, CDR2 FQNEAQ. CDR3 sequence: CASSFYTDLAKNIQYF. CDR3 DNA sequence: TGTGCCAGCAGCTTCTATACGGATTTAGCCAAAAACATTCAGTACTTC.

In this sample, this clonotype turned up many times. J is TRBJ1-1 and V is TRBV28; unclear D gene. The CDR3 has 14 residues. Germline CDR1 and CDR2: MDHEN and SYDVKM. V dropped 6 bases and J dropped 3 bases, with 14 bases sitting between them. CDR3 amino acids: CASRRRVSDTEAFF. The CDR3 DNA sequence: TGTGCCAGCAGACGGCGGGTTTCGGACACTGAAGCTTTCTTT.

This clonotype appeared many times. This chain uses TRBV10-3 with TRBJ2-2; a weak D match, TRBD1 (5 bases). Trimming removed 0 bases from V and 0 bases from J, with 11 bases in between. CDR1 is ENHRY, CDR2 SYGVKD, per germline. This CDR3 has 17 amino acids. The CDR3 nucleotides read TGTGCCATCAGTGAGTCAGGGGCTTCAGCGAACACCGGGGAGCTGTTTTTT. Translating gives CAISESGASANTGELFF.

This clonotype appeared many times. The chain combines TRBV7-2 with TRBJ2-3, with D hard to call. Trimming stripped 9 bases from V and 4 bases from J, with 8 bases between. CDR3 length equals 11 residues. Looked up from germline, CDR1 is SGHTA and CDR2 is FQGNSA. CDR3 loop: CASIEADTQYF. CDR3 coding DNA: TGTGCCAGTATTGAGGCAGATACGCAGTATTTT.

This clonotype showed up just a few times. V is TRBV12-3 or TRBV12-4 and J is TRBJ2-7; 10 nucleotides line up with TRBD1. V lost 6 bases to trimming and J lost 5 bases; unmatched junction nucleotides: 4. The CDR3 spans 13 residues. CDR3 bases: TGTGCCAGCAGACGGACAGGGGGAGACGAGCAGTACTTC. It is translated as CASRRTGGDEQYF.

This clonotype was detected ten times or more. The rearrangement links TRBV7-9 to TRBJ2-1, with no clear D. Trimming cost V 11 bases and J 0 bases, with 14 bases left between them. This CDR3 is 14 amino acids long. Germline CDR1 reads SEHNR; CDR2 reads FQNEAQ (reference sequence). CDR3 nucleotide sequence: TGTGCCCACGACCCCGATAGCTCCTACAATGAGCAGTTCTTC. Its translation: CAHDPDSSYNEQFF. Full variable domain (rest looked up from reference TRBV7-9 and TRBJ2-1): DTGVSQNPRHKITKRGQNVTFRCDPISEHNRLYWYRQTLGQGPEFLTYFQNEAQLEKSRLLSDRFSAERPKGSFSTLEIQRTEQGDSAMYLCAHDPDSSYNEQFFGPGTRLTVL.

This clonotype has a handful of counts. In nucleotides, the CDR3 is TGTGCCAGCAGCCGTGGGACCGGGGGGACTACGAGCGAGCAGTACTTC. Protein sequence: CASSRGTGGTTSEQYF. This chain connects TRBV12-3 or TRBV12-4 to TRBJ2-7; TRBD2 matches at 7 bases. This CDR3 is built from 16 residues. Losses at the gene ends were 6 bases for V and 6 bases for J; bases not matched to a gene: 17.

This clonotype came up many times. J is TRBJ2-2 and V is TRBV5-1; D perhaps matches TRBD1 (6 bases). Trimming left V 4 bases short and J 2 bases short, with 12 bases between. CDR1 SGHRS and CDR2 YFSETQ come from the germline V gene. The CDR3 has 15 amino acids. CDR3 region: CASSPDRPNTGELFF. The DNA of the CDR3 is TGCGCCAGCAGCCCGGACAGACCAAACACCGGGGAGCTGTTTTTT.

This clonotype has just a few counts. J is TRBJ2-5 and V is TRBV11-2; D assignment may be TRBD1 or TRBD2 (5 bases each). Germline values: CDR1 SGHAT, CDR2 FQNNGV. Trimming shortened V by 4 bases and J by 2 bases, and 23 bases separated the two germline ends. The CDR3 sequence is 18 residues long. The CDR3 protein is CASSSRKGRNKAQETQYF. DNA of the CDR3: TGTGCCAGCAGCTCAAGAAAGGGACGAAACAAAGCTCAAGAGACCCAGTACTTC.

The chain combines TRBV7-3 with TRBJ2-2; D not certain. V lost 5 bases to trimming and J lost 5 bases, with 15 bases between them. CDR1 and CDR2 from the germline V gene are SGHTA and FQGTGA. CDR3 length: 15 residues. CDR3 residues: CASSPDPGHTGELFF. DNA for the CDR3: TGTGCCAGCAGCCCCGACCCGGGTCATACCGGGGAGCTGTTTTTT.

In this sample, this clonotype turned up many times. This sequence joins TRBV5-1 and TRBJ2-3, with 10 bases matching TRBD1. The CDR3 covers 16 residues. Germline V gene lookup returns CDR1 SGHRS and CDR2 YFSETQ. The V and J ends lost 2 bases and 3 bases, in that order; junction bases with no gene match: 6. CDR3 region: CASSLPGQGRTDTQYF. The CDR3 nucleotides read TGCGCCAGCAGCTTACCGGGACAGGGGCGGACAGATACGCAGTATTTT.

There are many counts of this clonotype. The rearrangement uses TRBV7-9 and TRBJ2-7; D possibly corresponds to TRBD1 (5 bases). This CDR3 is 13 amino acids long. Trimming took 6 bases from V and 4 from J, leaving 13 bases between them. Germline CDR1 and CDR2: SEHNR and FQNEAQ (reference sequence). CDR3 in DNA: TGTGCCAGCAGTCCTCAGGGTTGGTACGAGCAGTACTTC. It yields the protein CASSPQGWYEQYF.

This clonotype showed up just a few times. The chain employs TRBV20-1 and TRBJ2-7, with 7 bases fitting TRBD2. The ends lost 3 bases at V and 6 bases at J; junction bases unmatched: 8. Germline loops: CDR1 DFQATT, CDR2 SNEGSKA (reference sequence). This CDR3 is built from 13 residues. The CDR3 nucleotides read TGCAGTGCTAGGCTGGCGGGAGTGAGCGAGCAGTACTTC. Translating gives CSARLAGVSEQYF.

This clonotype came up many times. CDR3 in amino acids: CASSVQGARVNTQYF. The CDR3 DNA sequence: TGTGCCAGCAGCGTACAGGGGGCGCGGGTCAATACGCAGTATTTT. The chain is built from TRBV7-9 and TRBJ2-3; TRBD1 aligns across 9 bases. Trimming cost V 5 bases and J 7 bases; bases outside gene matches: 10. The CDR3 has 15 residues. Germline assignment: CDR1 SEHNR and CDR2 FQNEAQ (reference sequence).

This clonotype was found many times. The chain recombines TRBV7-9 with TRBJ1-2; D gene uncertain. This CDR3 contains 15 residues. Germline CDR1 reads SEHNR; CDR2 reads FQNEAQ (reference sequence). Trimming left V 0 bases short and J 5 bases short, with 13 bases between. The CDR3: CASSLARTGVYGYTF. CDR3 nucleotide sequence: TGTGCCAGCAGCTTAGCGAGGACGGGAGTTTATGGCTACACCTTC.

This chain uses TRBV12-3 or TRBV12-4 with TRBJ2-2; 13 positions match TRBD2. This CDR3 has 16 amino acids. V gave up 6 bases and J gave up 4 bases; unmatched junction bases: 5. The chain's CDR3 is CASRRTSGSGTGELFF. CDR3 bases: TGTGCCAGCAGACGGACTAGCGGGAGTGGCACCGGGGAGCTGTTTTTT.

This clonotype was seen more than once but under ten times. The chain is built from TRBV7-9 and TRBJ2-1; TRBD1 matches at 9 bases. J gave up 10 bases and V 4 bases, and 8 bases lay outside the gene matches. In germline, CDR1 is SEHNR, CDR2 FQNEAQ (reference sequence). The CDR3 covers 14 residues. The CDR3 protein is CASSSWTGAGEQFF. The CDR3 DNA follows: TGTGCCAGCAGCTCTTGGACAGGGGCGGGCGAGCAGTTCTTC.

The rearrangement links TRBV6-1 to TRBJ2-2; weak D call: TRBD1 (5 bases). This CDR3 comprises 18 residues. V lost 6 bases to trimming and J lost 0 bases, with 20 bases between them. CDR1 and CDR2 from the germline V gene are MNHNS and SASEGT. CDR3 bases: TGTGCCAGCAGCCGACAGCTTAATAACCTCGCGAACACCGGGGAGCTGTTTTTT. It is translated as CASSRQLNNLANTGELFF.

The chain couples TRBV12-3 or TRBV12-4 to TRBJ1-2; D is ambiguous. This CDR3 has 12 residues. Trimming pared 7 bases from V and 5 bases from J, leaving 11 bases between. CDR3 sequence: CASKRHLYGYTF. The CDR3 coding sequence is TGTGCCAGCAAACGGCACCTTTATGGCTACACCTTC.

This clonotype occurred many times. This sequence joins TRBV29-1 and TRBJ1-2; TRBD1 agrees at 8 bases. Germline CDR1 reads SQVTM; CDR2 reads ANQGSEA. This CDR3 is 13 amino acids long. V shed 5 bases and J 6 bases; nucleotides not matched to a gene: 8. The CDR3 bases are TGCAGCGTTAAGCAGGGGGCGCAGGATGGCTACACCTTC. It specifies CSVKQGAQDGYTF.